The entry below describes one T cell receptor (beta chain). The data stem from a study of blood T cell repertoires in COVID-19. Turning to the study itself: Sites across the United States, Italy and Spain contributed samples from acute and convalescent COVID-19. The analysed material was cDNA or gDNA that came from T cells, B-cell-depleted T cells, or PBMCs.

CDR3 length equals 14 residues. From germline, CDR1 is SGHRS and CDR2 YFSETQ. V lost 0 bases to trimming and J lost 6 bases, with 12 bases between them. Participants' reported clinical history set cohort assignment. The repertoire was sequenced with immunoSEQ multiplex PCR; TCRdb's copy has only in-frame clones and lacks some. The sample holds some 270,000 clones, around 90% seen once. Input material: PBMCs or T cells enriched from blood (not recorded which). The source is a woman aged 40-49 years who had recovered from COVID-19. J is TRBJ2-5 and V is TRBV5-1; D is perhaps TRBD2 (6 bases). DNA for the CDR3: TGCGCCAGCAGCTTGGACGGGGGTGGGAAGACCCAGTACTTC. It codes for CASSLDGGGKTQYF. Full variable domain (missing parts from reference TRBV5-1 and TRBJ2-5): KAGVTQTPRYLIKTRGQQVTLSCSPISGHRSVSWYQQTPGQGLQFLFEYFSETQRNKGNFPGRFSGRQFSNSRSEMNVSTLELGDSALYLCASSLDGGGKTQYFGPGTRLLVL.